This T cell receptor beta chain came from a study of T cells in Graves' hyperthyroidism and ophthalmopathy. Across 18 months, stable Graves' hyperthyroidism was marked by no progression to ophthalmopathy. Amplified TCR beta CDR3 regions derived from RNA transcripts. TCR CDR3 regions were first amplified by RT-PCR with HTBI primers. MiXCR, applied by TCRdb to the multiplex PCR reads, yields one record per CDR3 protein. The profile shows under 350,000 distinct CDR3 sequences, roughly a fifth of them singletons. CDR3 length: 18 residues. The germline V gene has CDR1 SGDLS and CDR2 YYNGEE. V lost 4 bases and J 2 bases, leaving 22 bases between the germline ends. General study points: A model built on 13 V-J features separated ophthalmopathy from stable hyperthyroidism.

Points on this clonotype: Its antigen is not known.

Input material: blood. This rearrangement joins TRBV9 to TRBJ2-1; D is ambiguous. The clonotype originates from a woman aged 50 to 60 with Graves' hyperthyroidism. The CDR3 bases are TGTGCCAGCAGCTCCGAGGTGGATAACTCAGGCACCTACAATGAGCAGTTCTTC. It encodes CASSSEVDNSGTYNEQFF.